Described below is a single T cell receptor beta chain sequence and its context. The data originate from a study of prognosis after radiotherapy for stage I lung cancer. As for the study in general: Some 15 patients had newly diagnosed primary stage I lung tumors, and roughly five had oligometastatic NSCLC after surgical resection of the primary tumor. Patients in the cohort never received concurrent therapy with stereotactic body radiotherapy.

Two rounds of multiplex PCR amplified TCR beta CDR3 from genomic DNA. The authors ran first-round PCR with primers specific to each TRBV and TRBJ gene. A single record per CDR3 protein comes from TCRdb applying MiXCR to the multiplex PCR reads. The data show 11,000 to 15,000 distinct CDR3 sequences, around 30% seen once. The J segment lost 3 bases and the V segment lost 4 bases, leaving 26 bases of the junction unmatched. CDR3 length equals 22 residues. From germline, CDR1 is MNHNS and CDR2 SASEGT. No patient had prior chemotherapy, radiotherapy or other malignancies, and all were node-negative on CT and PET/CT.

Sequencing was performed on PBMCs, taken before or after stereotactic body radiation therapy (not recorded which). This chain joins TRBV6-1 and TRBJ2-7, with TRBD2 identical over 11 bases. This clonotype was obtained from a donor at least 50 years old with non-small cell lung cancer. The CDR3: CASSGGQGAPSLAGGPGYEQYF. CDR3 in DNA: TGTGCCAGCAGTGGGGGTCAGGGGGCGCCTTCTTTAGCGGGAGGGCCCGGCTACGAGCAGTACTTC.